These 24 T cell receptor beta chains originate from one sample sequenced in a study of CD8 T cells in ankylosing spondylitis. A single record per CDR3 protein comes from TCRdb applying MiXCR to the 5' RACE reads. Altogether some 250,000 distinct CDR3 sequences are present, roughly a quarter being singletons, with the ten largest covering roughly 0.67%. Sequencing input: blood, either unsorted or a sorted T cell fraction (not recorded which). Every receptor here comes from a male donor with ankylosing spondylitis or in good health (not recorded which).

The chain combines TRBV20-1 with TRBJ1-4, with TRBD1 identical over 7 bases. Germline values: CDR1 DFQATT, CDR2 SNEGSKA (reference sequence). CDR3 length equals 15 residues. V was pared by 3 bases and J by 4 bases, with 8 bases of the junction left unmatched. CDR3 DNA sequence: TGCAGTGCTAGGCCGGGGGACAGCCATAATGAAAAACTGTTTTTT. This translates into CSARPGDSHNEKLFF.

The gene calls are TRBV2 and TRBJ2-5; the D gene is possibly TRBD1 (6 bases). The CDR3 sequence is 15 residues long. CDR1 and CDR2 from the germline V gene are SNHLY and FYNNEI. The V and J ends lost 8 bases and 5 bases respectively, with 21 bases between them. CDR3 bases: TGTGCCAGCGGCTCAAGGGGGTGGGGTGCGGAGACCCAGTACTTC. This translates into CASGSRGWGAETQYF.

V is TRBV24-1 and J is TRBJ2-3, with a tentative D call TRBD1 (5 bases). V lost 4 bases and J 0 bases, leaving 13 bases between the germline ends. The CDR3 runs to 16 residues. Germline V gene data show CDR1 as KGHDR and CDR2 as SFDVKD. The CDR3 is CATSDWGRTSTDTQYF. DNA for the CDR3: TGTGCCACCAGTGACTGGGGCAGAACTAGCACAGATACGCAGTATTTT.

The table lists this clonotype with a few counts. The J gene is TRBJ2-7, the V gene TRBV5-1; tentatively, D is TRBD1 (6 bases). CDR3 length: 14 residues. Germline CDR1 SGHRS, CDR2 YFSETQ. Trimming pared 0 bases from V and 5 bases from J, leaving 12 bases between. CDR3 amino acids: CASSLEPGHDEQYF. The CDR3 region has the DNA TGCGCCAGCAGCTTGGAACCGGGACACGACGAGCAGTACTTC.

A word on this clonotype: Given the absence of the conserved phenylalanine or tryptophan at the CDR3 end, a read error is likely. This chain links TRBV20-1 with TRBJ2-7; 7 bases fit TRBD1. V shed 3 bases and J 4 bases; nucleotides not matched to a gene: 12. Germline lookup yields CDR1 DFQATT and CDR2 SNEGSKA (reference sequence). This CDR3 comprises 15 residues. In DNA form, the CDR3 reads TGCAGTGCTAGGCTCGTCGACAGGGTGGGGTACGAGCAGTACTAC. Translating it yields CSARLVDRVGYEQYY.

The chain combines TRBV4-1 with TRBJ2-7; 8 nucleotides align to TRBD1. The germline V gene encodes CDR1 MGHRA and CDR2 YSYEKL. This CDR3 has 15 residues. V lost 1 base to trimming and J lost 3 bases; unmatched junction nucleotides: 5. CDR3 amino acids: CASSQVEGQDYEQYF. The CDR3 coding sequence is TGCGCCAGCAGCCAAGTAGAGGGACAGGACTACGAGCAGTACTTC.

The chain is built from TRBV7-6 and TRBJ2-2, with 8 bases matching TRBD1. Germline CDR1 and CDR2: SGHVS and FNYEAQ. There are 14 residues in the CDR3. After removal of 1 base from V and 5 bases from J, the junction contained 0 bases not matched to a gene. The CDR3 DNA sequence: TGTGCCAGCAGCTTAGGGACAGGGACCGGGGAGCTGTTTTTT. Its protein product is CASSLGTGTGELFF.

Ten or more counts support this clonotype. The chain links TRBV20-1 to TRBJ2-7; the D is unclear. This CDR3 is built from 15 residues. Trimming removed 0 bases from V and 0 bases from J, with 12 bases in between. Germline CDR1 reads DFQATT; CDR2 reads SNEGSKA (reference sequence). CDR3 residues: CSARDFSESSYEQYF. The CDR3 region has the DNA TGCAGTGCTAGAGACTTCAGTGAAAGCTCCTACGAGCAGTACTTC.

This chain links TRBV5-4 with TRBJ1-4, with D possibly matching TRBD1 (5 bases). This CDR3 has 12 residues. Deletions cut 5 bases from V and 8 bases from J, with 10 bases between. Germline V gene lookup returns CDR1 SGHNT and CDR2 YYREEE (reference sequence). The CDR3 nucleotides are TGTGCCAGCAGTACGGAGGGGGAAAAACTGTTTTTT. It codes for CASSTEGEKLFF.

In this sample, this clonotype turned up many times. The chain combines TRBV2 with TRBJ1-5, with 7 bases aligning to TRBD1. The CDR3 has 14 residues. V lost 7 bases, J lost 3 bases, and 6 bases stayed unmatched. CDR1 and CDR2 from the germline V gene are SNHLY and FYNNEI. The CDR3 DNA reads TGTGCCAGCACCCAGGACAGGCCCAATCAGCCCCAGCATTTT. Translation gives CASTQDRPNQPQHF.

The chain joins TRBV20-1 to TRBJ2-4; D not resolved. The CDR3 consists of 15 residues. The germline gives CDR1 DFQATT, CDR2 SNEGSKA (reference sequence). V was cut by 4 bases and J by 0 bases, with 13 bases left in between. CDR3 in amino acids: CSAIRPPGAKNIQYF. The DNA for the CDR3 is TGCAGTGCTATCAGACCTCCTGGAGCCAAAAACATTCAGTACTTC.

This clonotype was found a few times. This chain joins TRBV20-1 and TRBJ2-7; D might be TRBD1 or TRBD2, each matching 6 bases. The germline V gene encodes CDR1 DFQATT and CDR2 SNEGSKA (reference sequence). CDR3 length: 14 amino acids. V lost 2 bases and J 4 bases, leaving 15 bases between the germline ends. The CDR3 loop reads CSARPGGPLYEQYF. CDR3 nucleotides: TGCAGTGCTAGACCCGGGGGCCCGCTTTACGAGCAGTACTTC.

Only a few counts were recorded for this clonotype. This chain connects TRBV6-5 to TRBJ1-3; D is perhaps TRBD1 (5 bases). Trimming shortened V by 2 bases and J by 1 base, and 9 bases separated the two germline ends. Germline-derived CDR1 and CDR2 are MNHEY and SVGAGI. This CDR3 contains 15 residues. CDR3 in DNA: TGTGCCAGCAGTTACGTAGCAGGGTCTGGAAACACCATATATTTT. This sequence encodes CASSYVAGSGNTIYF.

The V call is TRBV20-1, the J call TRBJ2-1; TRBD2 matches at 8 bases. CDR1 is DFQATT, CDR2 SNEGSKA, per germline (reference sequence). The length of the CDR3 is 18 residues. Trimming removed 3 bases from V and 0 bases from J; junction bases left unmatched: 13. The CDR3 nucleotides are TGCAGTGCTAGCGGGGGGGTCCGTTCGTATAGCTCCTACAATGAGCAGTTCTTC. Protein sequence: CSASGGVRSYSSYNEQFF.

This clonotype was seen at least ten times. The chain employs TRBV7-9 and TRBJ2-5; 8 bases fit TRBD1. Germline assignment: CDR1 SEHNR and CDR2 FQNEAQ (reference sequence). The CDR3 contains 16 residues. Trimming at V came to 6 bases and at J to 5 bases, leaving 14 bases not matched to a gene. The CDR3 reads CASSYRTGRLRETQYF. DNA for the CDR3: TGTGCCAGCAGTTACCGGACAGGGAGGCTTAGGGAGACCCAGTACTTC. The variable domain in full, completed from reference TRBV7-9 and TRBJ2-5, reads DTGVSQNPRHKITKRGQNVTFRCDPISEHNRLYWYRQTLGQGPEFLTYFQNEAQLEKSRLLSDRFSAERPKGSFSTLEIQRTEQGDSAMYLCASSYRTGRLRETQYFGPGTRLLVL.

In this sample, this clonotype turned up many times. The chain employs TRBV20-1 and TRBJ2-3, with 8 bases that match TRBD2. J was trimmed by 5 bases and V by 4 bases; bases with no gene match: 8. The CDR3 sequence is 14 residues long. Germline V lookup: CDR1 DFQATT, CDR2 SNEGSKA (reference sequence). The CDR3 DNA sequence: TGCAGTGCTATGGGACTAGTGTTTCAAGATACGCAGTATTTT. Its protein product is CSAMGLVFQDTQYF.

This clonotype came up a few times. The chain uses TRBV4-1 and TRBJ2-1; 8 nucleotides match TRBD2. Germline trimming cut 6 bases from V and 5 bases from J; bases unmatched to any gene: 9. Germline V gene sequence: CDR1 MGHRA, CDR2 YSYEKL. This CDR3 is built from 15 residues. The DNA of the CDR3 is TGCGCCAGCAGAGTGTCGGGGGGGACCGACAATGAGCAGTTCTTC. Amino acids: CASRVSGGTDNEQFF.

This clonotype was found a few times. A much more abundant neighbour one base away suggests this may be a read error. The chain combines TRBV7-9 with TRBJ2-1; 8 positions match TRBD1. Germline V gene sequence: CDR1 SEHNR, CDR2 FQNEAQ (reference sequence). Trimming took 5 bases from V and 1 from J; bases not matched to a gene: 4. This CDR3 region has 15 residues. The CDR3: CASSLRQGSYNEQFF. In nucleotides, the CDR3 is TGTGCCAGCAGCCTCCGACAGGGGTCCTACAATGAGCAGTTCTTC.

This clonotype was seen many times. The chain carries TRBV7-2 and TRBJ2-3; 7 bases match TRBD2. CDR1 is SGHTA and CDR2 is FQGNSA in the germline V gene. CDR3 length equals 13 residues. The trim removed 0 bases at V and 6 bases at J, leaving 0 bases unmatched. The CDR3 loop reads CASSLARGDTQYF. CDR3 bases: TGTGCCAGCAGCTTAGCGCGGGGGGATACGCAGTATTTT. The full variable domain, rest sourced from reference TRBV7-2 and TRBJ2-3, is GAGVSQSPSNKVTEKGKDVELRCDPISGHTALYWYRQSLGQGLEFLIYFQGNSAPDKSGLPSDRFSAERTGGSVSTLTIQRTQQEDSAVYLCASSLARGDTQYFGPGTRLTVL.

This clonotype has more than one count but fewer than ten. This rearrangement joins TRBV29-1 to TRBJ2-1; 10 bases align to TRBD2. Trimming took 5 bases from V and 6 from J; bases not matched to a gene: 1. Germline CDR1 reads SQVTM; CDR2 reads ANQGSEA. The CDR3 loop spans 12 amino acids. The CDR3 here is CSVSSGGNEQFF. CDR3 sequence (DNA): TGCAGCGTTTCTAGCGGGGGCAATGAGCAGTTCTTC.

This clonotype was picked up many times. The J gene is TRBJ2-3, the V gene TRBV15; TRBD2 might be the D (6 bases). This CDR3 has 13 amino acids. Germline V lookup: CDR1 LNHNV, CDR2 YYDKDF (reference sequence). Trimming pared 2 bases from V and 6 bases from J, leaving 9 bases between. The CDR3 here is CATSRWGEDTQYF. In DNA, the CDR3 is TGTGCCACCAGCAGATGGGGGGAGGATACGCAGTATTTT.

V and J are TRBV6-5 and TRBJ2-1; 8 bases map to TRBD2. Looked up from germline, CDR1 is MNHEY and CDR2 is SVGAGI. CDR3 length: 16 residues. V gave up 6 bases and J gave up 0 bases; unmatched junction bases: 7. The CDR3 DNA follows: TGTGCCAGCAGCTACGGGGGGGCCAACTCCTACAATGAGCAGTTCTTC. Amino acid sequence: CASSYGGANSYNEQFF.

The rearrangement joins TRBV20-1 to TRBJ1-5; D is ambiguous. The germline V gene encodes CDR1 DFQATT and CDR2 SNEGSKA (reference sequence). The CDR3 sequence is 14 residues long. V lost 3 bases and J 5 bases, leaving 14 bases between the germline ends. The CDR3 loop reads CSASGWGFDQPQHF. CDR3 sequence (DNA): TGCAGTGCTAGTGGGTGGGGTTTTGATCAGCCCCAGCATTTT.

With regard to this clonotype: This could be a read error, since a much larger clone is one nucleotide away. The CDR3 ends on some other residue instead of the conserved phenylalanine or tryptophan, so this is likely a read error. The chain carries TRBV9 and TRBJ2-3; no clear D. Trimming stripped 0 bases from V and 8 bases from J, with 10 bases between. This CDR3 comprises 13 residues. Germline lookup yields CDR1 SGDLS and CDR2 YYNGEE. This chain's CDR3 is CASSVELTPTQYC. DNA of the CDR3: TGTGCCAGCAGCGTAGAACTCACCCCTACGCAGTATTGT.